This T cell receptor (beta chain) was profiled in a study of human T cells and chemical hapten exposure (TCRdb year 2021). With regard to the full study: For sensitization, 2% DPC in acetone was applied to a roughly 2 cm by roughly 2 cm area of upper inner arm skin. Patients additionally received weekly therapeutic DPC doses to the scalp throughout the approximately 24-week study period. Patch testing was done on the upper back using Finn chambers containing 0.01% DPC, and results were scored after 6 days according to International Contact Dermatitis Research Group standards. The patient cohort, mostly female, included alopecia areata with under or over 50% scalp involvement, alopecia totalis and alopecia universalis. Libraries were pooled for sequencing, and variation in per-sample TCR yields was attributed mainly to small differences in library volumes within the pool. Peripheral blood TCR repertoire changes were tracked in vivo in alopecia patients during primary and secondary sensitization to the hapten diphenylcyclopropenone (DPC). Blood samples were taken from patients before sensitization (week 0) and at 2, 6 and about 24 weeks after DPC sensitization. For TCR sequencing, blood came from about 29 alopecia patients at anywhere from one to four time points (pre-sensitization, 2, 6 and 24 weeks). On the study overall, not on this receptor specifically: After repeated subsampling, the strength of the expansion versus patch-test correlation and the threshold at which it became significant changed. All patients had alopecia, a presumed autoimmune disease, so their immune response might differ from that of healthy individuals. Expanded TCRs formed significantly more large CDR3 similarity clusters than pre-sensitization or healthy control sets, consistent with antigen-driven responses. DPC sensitization did not change how many TCRs were above 1 in 1000 frequency, and no evidence was found of alterations in global repertoire structure. A positive correlation was found between the number of PT1 expanded TCRs and patch test score, with significance reached at thresholds 8, 16 and 32 but not 4.

In the germline V gene, CDR1 corresponds to SGDLS and CDR2 to YYNGEE. V loses 2 bases of germline sequence and J loses 4 bases, and the interval between the two ends is 11 bases. Reading from cysteine to phenylalanine, the CDR3 counts 14 amino acids. CDR3 DNA is the only sequence kept; it has 42 bases, read in frame from the first base. Library creation used RACE. The reads were generated on a NextSeq 500. During library preparation, unique molecular identifiers were attached to individual cDNA molecules so that TCRs could be counted quantitatively and reproducibly. From each blood RNA sample, both TCR alpha and TCR beta chains were sequenced. Concerning the study's data processing: A median of approximately 100,000 TCRs per sample was observed, with a range of about 20,000 to 700,000. The Decombinator software suite was used to annotate V, J and CDR3 in the TCR reads. For the PS versus PT1 abundance plots, all samples were subsampled to the same number of TCRs (28,000). TCRs were defined as expanded if absent before sensitization and observed at least eight times at the 2-week time point. TCRdb passed the public sequencing reads through fastp at Q25 and MiXCR, retaining productive beta sequences. Rows matching on CDR3 protein sequence are summarized as one entry with the most common DNA and genes. The V and J calls shown here were made by TCRdb, not taken from the authors' results. For this sample there are roughly 50,000 distinct CDR3 sequences; roughly 10% appear just once. The ten largest clones take up roughly 15% of the sample.

This clonotype was detected many times. Its antigen target is currently unknown. No base quality values were provided; no much bigger clone lies one nucleotide off. The time point label of this sample denotes: patch test 3, about 24 weeks after DPC sensitization. What the treatment or condition label conveys for this sample: therapeutic diphenylcyclopropenone sensitization with weekly scalp DPC. Blood at each patch-test visit was drawn before the patch test was applied. Eligible patients were aged 18 to 70, diagnosed with alopecia, deemed suitable for DPC therapy, and excluded if pregnant. Total RNA was isolated from unfractionated whole blood collected in Tempus Blood RNA tubes.

The source was whole blood, collected in connection with sensitization to the hapten diphenylcyclopropenone (DPC). The source of this sequence is a woman between 35 and 50 years old with alopecia areata. Some clones in this sample may be carry-over from other donors' samples. The chain uses TRBV9 and TRBJ2-3; the D gene is not confidently resolved. For the CDR3, the sequence is CASSVAPPPDTQYF. At the DNA level, the sequence is TGTGCCAGCAGCGTGGCGCCCCCGCCAGATACGCAGTATTTT.